The 30 T cell receptor beta chains presented below share a single source sample, sequenced in a study of OX40 agonist ivuxolimab in advanced cancers. Data came from immunoSEQ multiplex PCR; TCRdb stores just in-frame clones and leaves some out. In the table there are about 81,000 clones, just over 90% of which are singletons. Sequences were derived from CD4+ or CD8+ T cells sorted from blood, sampled in a trial of the OX40 agonist ivuxolimab. These receptors originate from an adult with an advanced solid tumor such as melanoma, head and neck, liver or kidney cancer.

V is TRBV7-9 and J is TRBJ2-7; D possibly matches TRBD1 or TRBD2 (6 bases each). Germline loops: CDR1 SEHNR, CDR2 FQNEAQ (reference sequence). V was pared by 1 base and J by 5 bases, with 18 bases between. This CDR3 is 16 amino acids long. The CDR3 coding sequence is TGTGCCAGCAGCTTAGAGATAAACGTGGGGGGCAACGAGCAGTACTTC. This encodes CASSLEINVGGNEQYF.

The CDR3 spells CASITGGAGTEAFF. The CDR3 nucleotides read TGTGCCAGTATTACAGGGGGCGCGGGCACTGAAGCTTTCTTT. The J gene is TRBJ1-1, the V gene TRBV19, with 9 nucleotides matching TRBD1. V lost 7 bases and J lost 4; bases outside the gene matches: 7. This CDR3 region has 14 residues. Germline CDR1 reads LNHDA; CDR2 reads SQIVND (reference sequence).

V and J are TRBV5-1 and TRBJ2-2, with 10 bases lining up with TRBD2. Germline loops: CDR1 SGHRS, CDR2 YFSETQ. The CDR3 is 17 amino acids. The V and J ends lost 7 bases and 2 bases, in that order; junction bases with no gene match: 11. This chain's CDR3 is CASRAPSGGYNTGELFF. CDR3 bases: TGCGCCAGCCGGGCCCCTAGCGGGGGCTATAACACCGGGGAGCTGTTTTTT.

The J gene is TRBJ1-2, the V gene TRBV4-3; D ambiguous. CDR1 LGHNA and CDR2 YSLEER come from the germline V gene. This CDR3 spans 14 amino acids. V was trimmed by 0 bases and J by 4 bases, leaving 9 bases between them. CDR3 in DNA: TGCGCCAGCAGCCAAGACTCGCAGGTCTATGGCTACACCTTC. It is translated as CASSQDSQVYGYTF.

The V call is TRBV4-1, the J call TRBJ2-2; 7 bases are shared with TRBD1. The CDR3 runs to 15 residues. The V gene's germline CDR1 is MGHRA and CDR2 YSYEKL. With V trimmed by 4 bases and J by 1 base, 3 bases remained unmatched. CDR3: CASSLGDRNTGELFF. Here the CDR3 DNA reads TGCGCCAGCAGCCTCGGGGACAGGAACACCGGGGAGCTGTTTTTT.

The V and J genes are TRBV29-1 and TRBJ2-2, with 9 bases matching TRBD2. CDR3 length: 15 residues. The V and J ends lost 2 bases and 0 bases, in that order; junction bases with no gene match: 1. Germline V lookup: CDR1 SQVTM, CDR2 ANQGSEA. CDR3: CSVELAGSNTGELFF. The DNA for the CDR3 is TGCAGCGTTGAACTAGCGGGGTCGAACACCGGGGAGCTGTTTTTT.

The V and J genes are TRBV27 and TRBJ2-7; D call uncertain. V dropped 8 bases and J dropped 0 bases, with 14 bases sitting between them. The CDR3 runs 14 residues. Germline V gives CDR1 MNHEY, CDR2 SMNVEV (reference sequence). CDR3 sequence (DNA): TGTGCCAGCGCTCCCCGGTCGAGCTCCTACGAGCAGTACTTC. Residues: CASAPRSSSYEQYF.

This clone has more than one count but fewer than ten. The chain employs TRBV2 and TRBJ1-5, with 8 bases that match TRBD1. V dropped 6 bases and J dropped 1; count of bases not matched to a gene: 2. Per the germline V gene, CDR1 is SNHLY and CDR2 is FYNNEI. The CDR3 length is 14 residues. CDR3 DNA sequence: TGTGCCAGCAGAAGGACAGGGAGCAATCAGCCCCAGCATTTT. It encodes CASRRTGSNQPQHF.

This sequence joins TRBV7-3 and TRBJ2-1, with 11 bases fitting TRBD1. CDR1 and CDR2 (germline): SGHTA, FQGTGA. Trimming removed 2 bases from V and 6 bases from J; junction bases left unmatched: 3. The CDR3 runs 15 residues. Written as DNA, the CDR3 is TGTGCCAGCAGCTTACCGGGACAGGGGGTCAATGAGCAGTTCTTC. Translating it yields CASSLPGQGVNEQFF. The entire variable domain, with the rest obtained from reference TRBV7-3 and TRBJ2-1, is as follows: GAGVSQTPSNKVTEKGKYVELRCDPISGHTALYWYRQSLGQGPEFLIYFQGTGAADDSGLPNDRFFAVRPEGSVSTLKIQRTERGDSAVYLCASSLPGQGVNEQFFGPGTRLTVL.

This rearrangement joins TRBV12-1 to TRBJ1-4. TRBV12-1 is shown as a pseudogene. The CDR3 spans 13 residues. CDR3 amino acids: CASSFEFREKLFF. The CDR3 DNA reads TGTGCCAGCAGCTTCGAGTTTCGAGAAAAACTGTTTTTT.

The V and J genes are TRBV12-5 and TRBJ2-7; weak D call: TRBD2 (5 bases). V gave up 6 bases and J gave up 4 bases, with 13 bases separating them. Looked up from germline, CDR1 is LGHNT and CDR2 is FRNRAP. The CDR3 consists of 13 residues. The CDR3 reads CASGFPSGYEQYF. The CDR3 DNA sequence: TGTGCTAGTGGCTTTCCAAGCGGATACGAGCAGTACTTC.

V is TRBV6-5 and J is TRBJ1-2; D perhaps matches TRBD1 (5 bases). This CDR3 is built from 13 residues. Germline lookup yields CDR1 MNHEY and CDR2 SVGAGI. Trimming stripped 0 bases from V and 6 bases from J, with 8 bases between. Here the CDR3 DNA reads TGTGCCAGCAGTTACTCGGGGGGAGATGGCTACACCTTC. Translation: CASSYSGGDGYTF.

This clone was picked up one time. The chain recombines TRBV5-8 with TRBJ1-1; 8 bases align to TRBD1. CDR3 length equals 15 residues. V shed 5 bases, J shed 3 bases, and the junction held 9 bases outside the gene matches. In germline, CDR1 is SGHTS, CDR2 YDEGEE. CDR3 nucleotides: TGTGCCAGCAGTCTAAACCGGGACAGGTACACTGAAGCTTTCTTT. This encodes CASSLNRDRYTEAFF.

The chain couples TRBV28 to TRBJ2-4; D is perhaps TRBD2 (6 bases). The CDR3 has 16 residues. The ends were cut back, 6 bases at V and 8 bases at J, with 23 bases in the middle. From germline, CDR1 is MDHEN and CDR2 SYDVKM. The CDR3 is CASSPDGGPLIDIQYF. CDR3 nucleotides: TGTGCCAGCAGCCCCGACGGGGGTCCCCTAATTGACATTCAGTACTTC.

The chain has TRBV15 and TRBJ2-7, with a weak D call TRBD1 (6 bases). This CDR3 spans 17 amino acids. From germline, CDR1 is LNHNV and CDR2 YYDKDF (reference sequence). The V and J ends lost 1 base and 2 bases respectively, with 18 bases between them. The CDR3 spells CATSRVAPTGPTYEQYF. The CDR3 coding sequence is TGTGCCACCAGCAGAGTCGCCCCTACAGGGCCTACCTACGAGCAGTACTTC.

The V gene is TRBV25-1, the J gene TRBJ2-2; a weak D match, TRBD2 (5 bases). Germline-derived CDR1 and CDR2 are MGHDK and SYGVNS. This CDR3 comprises 12 residues. V was trimmed by 5 bases and J by 7 bases, leaving 8 bases between them. CDR3 sequence: CASSLRDGELFF. The CDR3 nucleotides read TGTGCCAGCAGTCTTCGGGACGGGGAGCTGTTTTTT.

This clone has only a few counts. CDR3 amino acids: CASFPGNTEAFF. DNA for the CDR3: TGTGCCAGCTTCCCCGGGAACACTGAAGCTTTCTTT. This chain links TRBV6-5 with TRBJ1-1; D gene unclear. The CDR3 has 12 amino acids. Trimming cost V 8 bases and J 1 base, with 8 bases left between them. CDR1 MNHEY and CDR2 SVGAGI come from the germline V gene.

V and J are TRBV9 and TRBJ1-3; D unclear. The germline V and J ends were trimmed by 6 bases and 0 bases, with 10 bases remaining between them. CDR1 SGDLS and CDR2 YYNGEE come from the germline V gene. The CDR3 is 14 residues long. The DNA for the CDR3 is TGTGCCAGCAAAGCAGGCGACTCTGGAAACACCATATATTTT. The encoded protein is CASKAGDSGNTIYF.

This chain joins TRBV11-2 and TRBJ1-5; 8 nucleotides agree with TRBD1. Looked up from germline, CDR1 is SGHAT and CDR2 is FQNNGV. The CDR3 sequence is 17 residues long. The J segment lost 2 bases and the V segment lost 5 bases, leaving 11 bases of the junction unmatched. The CDR3 coding sequence is TGTGCCAGCAGCCCCGGCCAGACAGGGGATCGCAATCAGCCCCAGCATTTT. It encodes CASSPGQTGDRNQPQHF. The full variable domain, completed using reference TRBV11-2 and TRBJ1-5, is EAGVAQSPRYKIIEKRQSVAFWCNPISGHATLYWYQQILGQGPKLLIQFQNNGVVDDSQLPKDRFSAERLKGVDSTLKIQPAKLEDSAVYLCASSPGQTGDRNQPQHFGDGTRLSIL.

The chain uses TRBV4-1 and TRBJ1-1; 7 nucleotides match TRBD1. The CDR3 loop spans 16 amino acids. Germline V lookup: CDR1 MGHRA, CDR2 YSYEKL. Trimming removed 1 base from V and 1 base from J; junction bases left unmatched: 6. This chain's CDR3 is CASSQVHRGRNTEAFF. The CDR3 nucleotides read TGCGCCAGCAGCCAAGTCCACAGGGGACGGAACACTGAAGCTTTCTTT.

This chain connects TRBV15 to TRBJ1-1; TRBD1 matches at 8 bases. The CDR3 consists of 14 residues. Germline-derived CDR1 and CDR2 are LNHNV and YYDKDF (reference sequence). The V gene end was trimmed by 0 bases and the J gene end by 7 bases; junction bases not matched to a gene: 4. CDR3 DNA sequence: TGTGCCACCAGCAGAGAGGGACAGGCGGTTGAAGCTTTCTTT. Encoded protein: CATSREGQAVEAFF.

The rearrangement links TRBV25-1 to TRBJ2-7; 7 bases line up with TRBD2. The CDR3 runs 15 residues. Looked up from germline, CDR1 is MGHDK and CDR2 is SYGVNS. V gave up 5 bases and J gave up 0 bases; unmatched junction bases: 7. CDR3 nucleotide sequence: TGTGCCAGCAGTCCCCTGCCTAGCGGCTCCTACGAGCAGTACTTC. Amino acids: CASSPLPSGSYEQYF.

This chain uses TRBV11-2 with TRBJ2-5; D remains ambiguous. Per the germline V gene, CDR1 is SGHAT and CDR2 is FQNNGV. The CDR3 sequence is 15 residues long. V lost 0 bases and J 4 bases, leaving 12 bases between the germline ends. The CDR3 nucleotides read TGTGCCAGCAGCTTAGATATGGGAAGAGGAGAGACCCAGTACTTC. It encodes CASSLDMGRGETQYF.

The chain links TRBV4-1 to TRBJ2-7; 7 positions match TRBD2. The CDR3 is 15 residues long. Per germline, CDR1 MGHRA and CDR2 YSYEKL. V lost 4 bases to trimming and J lost 0 bases; unmatched junction nucleotides: 6. CDR3 nucleotides: TGCGCCAGCAGCCGGACGGGGGAGGGCTCCTACGAGCAGTACTTC. Translating it yields CASSRTGEGSYEQYF.

This chain joins TRBV5-5 and TRBJ2-7; the D is unclear. The CDR3 covers 11 residues. V lost 4 bases and J 6 bases, leaving 8 bases between the germline ends. From germline, CDR1 is SGHKS and CDR2 YYEKEE (reference sequence). The DNA of the CDR3 is TGTGCCAGCAGCCATGTGGCCGAGCAGTACTTC. Encoded protein: CASSHVAEQYF.

The V and J genes are TRBV9 and TRBJ2-7; D is unresolved. Trimming cost V 0 bases and J 2 bases, with 9 bases left between them. Germline CDR1 and CDR2: SGDLS and YYNGEE. CDR3 length: 14 amino acids. DNA for the CDR3: TGTGCCAGCAGCGTAGCTTATGGCACCTACGAGCAGTACTTC. It yields the protein CASSVAYGTYEQYF.

The rearrangement joins TRBV4-1 to TRBJ1-3, with a tentative D call TRBD1 (5 bases). The CDR3 covers 17 residues. V was clipped by 0 bases and J by 4 bases, with 16 bases between them. Germline V gene data show CDR1 as MGHRA and CDR2 as YSYEKL. CDR3 nucleotides: TGCGCCAGCAGCCAAGAAGGAGCGGGGGTACGCGGAAACACCATATATTTT. It encodes CASSQEGAGVRGNTIYF.

J is TRBJ2-7 and V is TRBV4-1, with D perhaps assigned TRBD1 or TRBD2 (5 bases each). The CDR3 covers 16 residues. CDR1 and CDR2 (germline): MGHRA, YSYEKL. The ends were cut back, 2 bases at V and 2 bases at J, with 16 bases in the middle. The CDR3 DNA reads as TGCGCCAGCAGCCAAACCGGGGACCCAACCCCCTACGAGCAGTACTTC. This gives the protein CASSQTGDPTPYEQYF.

The V gene is TRBV29-1, the J gene TRBJ2-3; D is uncertain. V was pared by 4 bases and J by 3 bases, with 5 bases between. This CDR3 has 11 residues. Germline CDR1 SQVTM, CDR2 ANQGSEA. CDR3 DNA sequence: TGCAGCGTTGGACGGACAGATACGCAGTATTTT. Encoded protein: CSVGRTDTQYF.

The chain has TRBV4-3 and TRBJ1-1, with 7 bases aligning to TRBD1. The CDR3 sequence is 13 residues long. V was pared by 1 base and J by 6 bases, with 2 bases of the junction left unmatched. Germline V gene lookup returns CDR1 LGHNA and CDR2 YSLEER. CDR3 residues: CASSQGQGSEAFF. The DNA of the CDR3 is TGCGCCAGCAGCCAAGGACAGGGATCTGAAGCTTTCTTT.